This T cell receptor (beta chain) derives from a study of shared clonotypes between healthy human individuals. Turning to the study itself: Three plates were used per donor for CD4 naive, three for CD4 memory, two for CD8 naive and one for CD8 memory.

Points from the study as a whole: Relative to memory subsets, naive subsets generally showed larger estimated richness.

Across several immunoSEQ plates, the genomic DNA of each subset was split evenly. Sequenced by immunoSEQ multiplex PCR; TCRdb stores in-frame clones only, minus some. The repertoire has roughly 2 million clones, under 97% of them found once; the top ten carry around 0.13%. On this clone: Antigen unknown.

The sequence derives from a man aged 18 to 29 in good health. The source material was naive CD4+ T cells sorted from blood. Subset given: CD45RA+ positively selected.

CDR3 loop: CASSQDSHGTGVLQEFF. CDR3 sequence (DNA): TGCGCCAGCAGCCAAGATTCCCACGGGACAGGGGTTCTACAGGAGTTCTTC. The chain links TRBV4-1 to TRBJ2-1; 10 bases are shared with TRBD1. V trimming: 0 bases; J trimming: 14 bases; junction bases outside the gene matches: 16. This CDR3 has 17 amino acids. Germline V gene lookup returns CDR1 MGHRA and CDR2 YSYEKL.